Listed here are 15 T cell receptor beta chains from one sample, sequenced in a study of T cells in Graves' hyperthyroidism and ophthalmopathy. What was amplified from RNA transcripts were TCR beta CDR3 regions. First-round RT-PCR targeting the TCR CDR3 was performed with the HTBI primer set. TCRdb reprocessed the multiplex PCR reads with MiXCR, giving one entry per CDR3 protein. This table holds 350,000 to 400,000 distinct CDR3 sequences, about 15% found once. The sequencing input was blood. The receptor source for this set is a woman in her twenties or thirties with Graves' hyperthyroidism.

This clonotype was detected many times. V usage is TRBV7-9 and J usage is TRBJ2-1; tentatively, D is TRBD2 (5 bases). Germline V lookup: CDR1 SEHNR, CDR2 FQNEAQ (reference sequence). Trimming took 5 bases from V and 4 from J, leaving 18 bases between them. The CDR3 spans 16 residues. DNA for the CDR3: TGTGCCAGCAGCGGCGCAGGAGCCGCGGGTTACAATGAGCAGTTCTTC. It yields the protein CASSGAGAAGYNEQFF.

In this sample, this clonotype turned up a few times. The chain recombines TRBV19 with TRBJ1-5; a possible D gene is TRBD1 (6 bases). The V and J ends lost 7 bases and 1 base respectively, with 20 bases between them. Germline values: CDR1 LNHDA, CDR2 SQIVND (reference sequence). The CDR3 loop spans 17 amino acids. In nucleotides, the CDR3 is TGTGCCAGTAACCCAAAGGAGGGGGGTTGGAGCAATCAGCCCCAGCATTTT. Encoded protein: CASNPKEGGWSNQPQHF.

The V gene is TRBV5-4, the J gene TRBJ2-5, with D possibly matching TRBD2 (5 bases). Trimming left V 5 bases short and J 5 bases short, with 16 bases between. The CDR3 runs 14 residues. Germline lookup yields CDR1 SGHNT and CDR2 YYREEE (reference sequence). The CDR3 loop is CASSLEASSETQYF. The CDR3 region has the DNA TGTGCCAGCAGTCTGGAGGCTAGCTCCGAGACCCAGTACTTC.

The table lists this clonotype with many counts. The chain uses TRBV28 and TRBJ2-7; D gene ambiguous. The V and J ends lost 6 bases and 2 bases respectively, with 17 bases between them. Germline V CDR1 and CDR2: MDHEN, SYDVKM. The CDR3 runs 15 residues. The CDR3 sequence is CASSLPYLETYEQYF. The CDR3 DNA follows: TGTGCCAGCAGCTTACCATACTTAGAGACCTACGAGCAGTACTTC.

The chain recombines TRBV18 with TRBJ2-1, with TRBD1 matching over 12 bases. The J call is uncertain, as TRBJ2-7 better fits the DNA end. The CDR3 contains 17 residues. Germline V gene lookup returns CDR1 KGHSH and CDR2 LQKENI. The CDR3 nucleotides are TGTGCCAGCTCACCACCGAGCCGGGACAGGGGGCTTAATGAGCAGTACTTC. Its protein product is CASSPPSRDRGLNEQYF.

This clonotype turned up a few times. The rearrangement links TRBV24-1 to TRBJ1-5, with 7 nucleotides matching TRBD1. This CDR3 comprises 14 residues. Germline CDR1 KGHDR, CDR2 SFDVKD. The V and J ends lost 9 bases and 0 bases, in that order; junction bases with no gene match: 4. This CDR3 is CATAGQTSNQPQHF. CDR3 coding DNA: TGTGCCACCGCGGGACAGACTAGCAATCAGCCCCAGCATTTT.

This clonotype appeared a few times. The chain links TRBV20-1 to TRBJ1-1; 7 bases match TRBD1. Germline CDR1 DFQATT, CDR2 SNEGSKA (reference sequence). The CDR3 is 14 residues long. V gave up 6 bases and J gave up 1 base; unmatched junction bases: 8. CDR3 residues: CSAPGQTRNTEAFF. The CDR3 bases are TGCAGTGCGCCGGGACAGACTCGGAACACTGAAGCTTTCTTT.

This sequence joins TRBV27 and TRBJ2-7; 8 bases map to TRBD2. V shed 5 bases, J shed 7 bases, and the junction held 10 bases outside the gene matches. Germline assignment: CDR1 MNHEY and CDR2 SMNVEV (reference sequence). This CDR3 is built from 14 residues. CDR3 in DNA: TGTGCCAGCAGTCTAATTGGACTAGCCCGTGAGCAGTACTTC. Translation: CASSLIGLAREQYF.

This clonotype has at least ten counts. V usage is TRBV9 and J usage is TRBJ2-2; D might be TRBD1 or TRBD2, each matching 6 bases. The CDR3 is 17 residues long. V was cut by 4 bases and J by 2 bases, with 18 bases left in between. Germline assignment: CDR1 SGDLS and CDR2 YYNGEE. The CDR3 DNA reads TGTGCCAGCAGCAAGTGGGGGGCGCCGGTCAACACCGGGGAGCTGTTTTTT. Encoded protein: CASSKWGAPVNTGELFF.

This clonotype has ten or more counts. The chain carries TRBV30 and TRBJ2-3, with D possibly matching TRBD2 (5 bases). From germline, CDR1 is GTSNPN and CDR2 SVGIG (reference sequence). Trimming left V 4 bases short and J 0 bases short, with 11 bases between. The CDR3 is made up of 14 amino acids. The chain's CDR3 is CAWTGRASTDTQYF. The CDR3 DNA is TGTGCCTGGACCGGGCGGGCTAGCACAGATACGCAGTATTTT.

This clonotype was seen many times. The rearrangement joins TRBV6-2 or TRBV6-3 to TRBJ2-7; 8 nucleotides align to TRBD2. The ends lost 8 bases at V and 4 bases at J; junction bases unmatched: 16. Germline V gives CDR1 MNHEY, CDR2 SVGEGT. The CDR3 runs to 16 residues. This chain's CDR3 is CASSSQLLAVDYEQYF. The DNA for the CDR3 is TGTGCCAGCTCCTCACAGCTACTAGCGGTTGATTACGAGCAGTACTTC.

The chain is built from TRBV6-1 and TRBJ1-4; D gene ambiguous. V was shortened by 1 base and J by 5 bases, with 20 bases between the two germline ends. Germline V gene data show CDR1 as MNHNS and CDR2 as SASEGT. The length of the CDR3 is 18 residues. The CDR3 DNA reads as TGTGCCAGCAGTGAAGGTTTTAACGGGCTTCAAGGGAATGAAAAACTGTTTTTT. Residues: CASSEGFNGLQGNEKLFF.

This CDR3 is CSARDPDSAETLMNTEAFF. CDR3 in DNA: TGCAGTGCTAGAGATCCCGATTCCGCTGAGACATTAATGAACACTGAAGCTTTCTTT. This rearrangement joins TRBV20-1 to TRBJ1-1; no definite D call. V shed 0 bases and J shed 0 bases, with 23 bases lying between them. This CDR3 has 19 residues. Per the germline V gene, CDR1 is DFQATT and CDR2 is SNEGSKA (reference sequence).

In its sample, this clonotype was seen a few times. This rearrangement joins TRBV27 to TRBJ2-2; the D gene is possibly TRBD2 (5 bases). V shed 6 bases and J shed 5 bases, with 13 bases lying between them. Germline assignment: CDR1 MNHEY and CDR2 SMNVEV (reference sequence). The CDR3 contains 14 residues. The CDR3 nucleotides are TGTGCCAGCAGACTACTAGGTGGGACCGGGGAGCTGTTTTTT. As protein: CASRLLGGTGELFF.

The CDR3 reads CASSSGISEQFF. CDR3 nucleotides: TGTGCCAGCAGCAGCGGGATCAGTGAGCAGTTCTTC. J is TRBJ2-1 and V is TRBV12-3 or TRBV12-4, with 7 bases aligning to TRBD2. The CDR3 is made up of 12 amino acids. Unmatched junction bases numbered 5, after V lost 6 bases and J lost 9 bases.